This T cell receptor beta chain is drawn from a study of tumor and adjacent non-tumor tissue in lung cancer. Study-wide context: Each sample yielded a few million productive TCRbeta reads on average. The study, taken as a whole, reports: Top 100 clones took a larger repertoire share in normal lung.

TCRbeta libraries were built with three rounds of nested PCR, modified from ARM-PCR. TCRdb fed the multiplex PCR reads into MiXCR, producing one record per CDR3 protein. Here the sample spans under 150,000 distinct CDR3 sequences, around three fifths being singletons. No cell sorting was done before RNA was extracted from the tissue. Newly diagnosed lung cancer patients had thoracic surgery in China, August–November 2014, without prior chemotherapy. With 7 bases clipped from V and 11 bases from J, the junction kept 17 bases outside the gene matches. Germline CDR1 and CDR2: DFQATT and SNEGSKA (reference sequence). The CDR3 is made up of 13 amino acids. Comments on this clonotype: The antigen remains undetermined.

The V and J genes are TRBV20-1 and TRBJ2-7; 7 nucleotides match TRBD1. The sequencing sample was made of lung tumor tissue. This TCR was recovered from a man under 40 with non-small cell lung cancer. This CDR3 reads CSVQDRVSYEEYF. The CDR3 DNA reads as TGCAGTGTACAAGACAGGGTCTCCTACGAAGAGTACTTC.